This T cell receptor (beta chain) was found in a study of tumor and adjacent non-tumor tissue in lung cancer. Study information: Each sample yielded some 4 million productive TCRbeta reads on average.

The ends were cut back, 1 base at V and 7 bases at J, with 15 bases in the middle. CDR3 size: 15 residues. CDR1 SGHRS and CDR2 YFSETQ come from the germline V gene. RNA was extracted from bulk tissue without any cell sorting. The normal lung tissue was taken more than 3 cm from the tumor edge. Donors were chemotherapy-naive, newly diagnosed lung cancer surgical patients in China, August–late 2014. Three rounds of nested PCR, following a modified ARM-PCR protocol, produced the TCRbeta library. MiXCR was run by TCRdb on the multiplex PCR reads, yielding one entry per CDR3 protein. The sample includes over 35,000 distinct CDR3 sequences, roughly 60% of them seen just once.

The chain joins TRBV5-1 to TRBJ2-1; D remains unclear. The sequence came from a man aged 45-65 years with non-small cell lung cancer. Sample: distant non-tumor lung tissue. CDR3 region: CASSLSLGSSNEQFF. The CDR3 region has the DNA TGCGCCAGCAGCTTGAGTCTAGGATCTAGTAATGAGCAGTTCTTC.